This T cell receptor (beta chain) emerged from a study of T cell repertoires in cytomegalovirus infection (dated by TCRdb to between 2018 and 2021). General notes on the study: Donor HLA type was relevant to the analysis, because carriage of CMV infection together with the matching HLA type was indicated by public TCR beta signatures. The research as a whole found: The ex vivo response was dominated by HLA-C-restricted CMV-specific TCR beta clonotypes, and the single most frequent clonotype in two of eight donors was supplied by these HLA-C-restricted clonotypes. In both this cohort and an independent cohort of 352 donors, the cumulative frequency of public TCR beta family members distinguished carriers of CMV infection plus the relevant HLA type.

TCRdb shows the sequencer as Illumina HiSeq 1500. Through fastp at Q25 and MiXCR, TCRdb rebuilt clones from the public reads, retaining in-frame beta chains. Each CDR3 protein appears once, grouped with its most common genes and DNA. The sample yields about 260,000 distinct CDR3 sequences; around 9% were counted once. The top ten clones comprise about 14% of the sample. This clonotype has a handful of counts. The specificity of this receptor is unknown. There are no base qualities to consult, and no much larger clone falls within one base. This TCR derives from a human donor in good health (CMV status not recorded). Some clones in this sample may be carry-over from other donors' samples. The sample consisted of PBMCs.

DNA sequence: TGCAGCGTTGATCGGACAACAGGGTACACTGAAGCTTTCTTT. It codes for CSVDRTTGYTEAFF. The chain is assembled from TRBV29-1 and TRBJ1-1; TRBD1 might be the D gene, on 6 matching bases. Its CDR3 holds 14 amino acids, cysteine through phenylalanine. The CDR3 DNA has 42 bases and is translated from base 1. The trim is 3 bases for V and 3 bases for J, with a gap of 14 bases between the germline ends. As encoded in the germline V gene, CDR1 is SQVTM while CDR2 is ANQGSEA. Joined to the reference TRBV29-1 and TRBJ1-1 proteins, this CDR3 gives the full variable domain: SAVISQKPSRDICQRGTSLTIQCQVDSQVTMMFWYRQQPGQSLTLIATANQGSEATYESGFVIDKFPISRPNLTFSTLTVSNMSPEDSSIYLCSVDRTTGYTEAFFGQGTRLTVV.